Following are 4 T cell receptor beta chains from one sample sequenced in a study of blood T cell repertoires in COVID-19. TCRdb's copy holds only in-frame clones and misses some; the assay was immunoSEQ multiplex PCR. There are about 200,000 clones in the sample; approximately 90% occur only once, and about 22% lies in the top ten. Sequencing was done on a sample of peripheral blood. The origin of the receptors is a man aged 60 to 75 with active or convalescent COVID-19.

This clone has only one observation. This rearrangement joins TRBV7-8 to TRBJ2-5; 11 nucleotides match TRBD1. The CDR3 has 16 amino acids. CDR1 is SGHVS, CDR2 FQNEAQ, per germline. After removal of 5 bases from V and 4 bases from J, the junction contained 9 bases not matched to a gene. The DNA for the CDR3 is TGTGCCAGCAGCGCGTATACGGGGACAGGGGGAGAGACCCAGTACTTC. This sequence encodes CASSAYTGTGGETQYF. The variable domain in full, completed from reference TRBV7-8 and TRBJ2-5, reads GAGVSQSPRYKVAKRGQDVALRCDPISGHVSLFWYQQALGQGPEFLTYFQNEAQLDKSGLPSDRFFAERPEGSVSTLKIQRTQQEDSAVYLCASSAYTGTGGETQYFGPGTRLLVL.

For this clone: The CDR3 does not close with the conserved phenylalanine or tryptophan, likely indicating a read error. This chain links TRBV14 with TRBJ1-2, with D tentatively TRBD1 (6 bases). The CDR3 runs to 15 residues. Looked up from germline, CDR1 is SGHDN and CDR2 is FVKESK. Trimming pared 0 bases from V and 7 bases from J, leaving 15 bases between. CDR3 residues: CASSQDARGNGGYTL. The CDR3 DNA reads TGTGCCAGCAGCCAAGACGCCAGGGGAAATGGTGGCTACACCCTC.

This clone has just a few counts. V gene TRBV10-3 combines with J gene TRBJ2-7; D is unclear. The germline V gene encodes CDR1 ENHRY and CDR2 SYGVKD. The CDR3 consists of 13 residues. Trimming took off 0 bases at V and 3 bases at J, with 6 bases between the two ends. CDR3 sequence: CAISESAFYEQYF. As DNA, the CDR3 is TGTGCCATCAGTGAGTCGGCTTTCTACGAGCAGTACTTC.

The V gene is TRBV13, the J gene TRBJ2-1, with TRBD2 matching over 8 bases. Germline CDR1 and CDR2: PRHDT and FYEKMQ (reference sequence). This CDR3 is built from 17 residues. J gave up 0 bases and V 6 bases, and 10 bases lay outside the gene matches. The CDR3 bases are TGTGCCAGCAGACGTCCCAGCGGGGGACCCTCCTACAATGAGCAGTTCTTC. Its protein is CASRRPSGGPSYNEQFF.